This TCR beta chain was identified in a study of T cells in Graves' hyperthyroidism and ophthalmopathy. CDR1 and CDR2 from the germline V gene are SEHNR and FQNEAQ (reference sequence). V was trimmed by 1 base and J by 5 bases, leaving 17 bases between them. The CDR3 sequence is 16 residues long. This clonotype was seen ten or more times. Template material for amplifying TCR beta CDR3 regions consisted of RNA transcripts. Researchers ran a first-round RT-PCR on the TCR CDR3 using the HTBI primer set. TCRdb reprocessed the multiplex PCR reads via MiXCR and lists one record per CDR3 protein. This sample has roughly 650,000 distinct CDR3 sequences, with more than 15% found just once.

The chain joins TRBV7-9 to TRBJ2-5; a weak D match, TRBD1 (5 bases). The source of this sequence is a middle-aged woman with Graves' ophthalmopathy. The sequencing input was blood. The CDR3 DNA is TGTGCCAGCAGCTTAGTCCAAGAAGGGGCTCGGGAGACCCAGTACTTC. Protein: CASSLVQEGARETQYF.